Below are 11 T cell receptor beta chains sequenced from a single sample in a study of CD8 T cells in ankylosing spondylitis (TCRdb year 2017). The library was obtained by 5' RACE. The sequencer listed for this sample is Illumina MiSeq. In TCRdb, the public reads were trimmed at Q25 with fastp and aligned with MiXCR, with productive beta chains retained. Every distinct CDR3 protein forms one entry, paired with its most common genes and DNA. The sample table lists about 27,000 distinct CDR3 sequences, 6.5% to 9% of them with a count of one. Of the sample, more than 25% is held by the ten largest clones. The sequencing input was blood. The receptors stem from a male donor with ankylosing spondylitis or in good health (not recorded which).

This clonotype was observed a few times. The CDR3 region has the DNA TGTGCCAGCTCACCGACAAGGGGGAACACTGAAGCTTTCTTT. It encodes CASSPTRGNTEAFF. J is TRBJ1-1 and V is TRBV18, with D maybe TRBD1 (5 bases). The CDR3 sequence is 14 residues long. V was shortened by 3 bases and J by 1 base, with 9 bases between the two germline ends. The germline gives CDR1 KGHSH, CDR2 LQKENI.

The sample holds one count of this clonotype. The chain has TRBV6-5 and TRBJ2-3; 9 bases line up with TRBD2. The CDR3 loop spans 15 amino acids. V was pared by 6 bases and J by 3 bases, with 7 bases of the junction left unmatched. Per germline, CDR1 MNHEY and CDR2 SVGAGI. The CDR3 here is CASSRGREGTDTQYF. CDR3 DNA sequence: TGTGCCAGCAGCCGGGGGCGGGAGGGGACAGATACGCAGTATTTT.

This clonotype was observed a handful of times. The chain combines TRBV7-2 with TRBJ2-7; D remains ambiguous. There are 13 residues in the CDR3. Germline CDR1 reads SGHTA; CDR2 reads FQGNSA. Trimming took 0 bases from V and 0 from J, leaving 3 bases between them. The CDR3 nucleotides are TGTGCCAGCAGCTTAGCTAGCTCCTACGAGCAGTACGTC. Protein product: CASSLASSYEQYV.

Ten or more counts support this clonotype. This chain connects TRBV28 to TRBJ2-7; D unclear. V was shortened by 5 bases and J by 3 bases, with 8 bases between the two germline ends. The CDR3 is 12 residues long. Germline assignment: CDR1 MDHEN and CDR2 SYDVKM. CDR3 residues: CASSHRLYEQYF. The CDR3, as DNA: TGTGCCAGCAGTCATAGACTCTACGAGCAGTACTTC.

In this sample, this clonotype turned up a few times. V gene TRBV29-1 combines with J gene TRBJ1-4; a possible D gene is TRBD1 (6 bases). CDR3 length: 14 amino acids. V lost 5 bases to trimming and J lost 7 bases, with 17 bases between them. From germline, CDR1 is SQVTM and CDR2 ANQGSEA. CDR3: CSVTAGEVGEKLFF. CDR3 in DNA: TGCAGCGTTACGGCAGGGGAAGTTGGTGAAAAACTGTTTTTT. Filled out from reference TRBV29-1 and TRBJ1-4, the complete variable domain reads SAVISQKPSRDICQRGTSLTIQCQVDSQVTMMFWYRQQPGQSLTLIATANQGSEATYESGFVIDKFPISRPNLTFSTLTVSNMSPEDSSIYLCSVTAGEVGEKLFFGSGTQLSVL.

This clonotype was observed a handful of times. The J gene is TRBJ2-3, the V gene TRBV2; D may be TRBD1 or TRBD2 (5 bases each). CDR1 is SNHLY, CDR2 FYNNEI, per germline. The ends were cut back, 3 bases at V and 6 bases at J, with 16 bases in the middle. CDR3 length equals 15 residues. The CDR3 coding sequence is TGTGCCAGCAGTGACCGGCAGGGAATAGCGGATACGCAGTATTTT. This codes for CASSDRQGIADTQYF. Complete variable domain (other parts from reference TRBV2 and TRBJ2-3): EPEVTQTPSHQVTQMGQEVILRCVPISNHLYFYWYRQILGQKVEFLVSFYNNEISEKSEIFDDQFSVERPDGSNFTLKIRSTKLEDSAMYFCASSDRQGIADTQYFGPGTRLTVL.

This clonotype was recorded a few times. This chain links TRBV7-9 with TRBJ1-5; D is uncertain. This CDR3 is 15 amino acids long. V gave up 1 base and J gave up 0 bases, with 7 bases separating them. Germline loops: CDR1 SEHNR, CDR2 FQNEAQ (reference sequence). CDR3 nucleotide sequence: TGTGCCAGCAGCTTAGGTGTGAATAGCAATCAGCCCCAGCATTTT. This codes for CASSLGVNSNQPQHF.

The V and J genes are TRBV6-4 and TRBJ2-5; 7 nucleotides line up with TRBD2. Per the germline V gene, CDR1 is MRHNA and CDR2 is SNTAGT. V dropped 3 bases and J dropped 1; count of bases not matched to a gene: 2. CDR3 size: 14 residues. The CDR3 DNA reads TGTGCCAGCAGTGAATCGGGGGGCCAAGAGACCCAGTACTTC. Amino acids: CASSESGGQETQYF.

This clonotype was observed many times. The rearrangement joins TRBV6-2 or TRBV6-3 to TRBJ2-5; a weak D match, TRBD2 (5 bases). Deletions cut 5 bases from V and 4 bases from J, with 20 bases between. Germline lookup yields CDR1 MNHEY and CDR2 SVGEGT. CDR3 length equals 16 residues. Written as DNA, the CDR3 is TGTGCCAGCAGTCCCACCGGACGACTTGGAGGAGAGACCCAGTACTTC. Its protein product is CASSPTGRLGGETQYF.

The chain carries TRBV20-1 and TRBJ2-7; tentative D call: TRBD2 (5 bases). V was pared by 6 bases and J by 1 base, with 10 bases between. The CDR3 spans 12 residues. Germline V gene lookup returns CDR1 DFQATT and CDR2 SNEGSKA (reference sequence). CDR3 nucleotides: TGCAGTGCAGCGGAGCAGTCCTACGAGCAGTACTTC. This gives the protein CSAAEQSYEQYF.

There are a few counts of this clonotype. The chain has TRBV3-1 and TRBJ2-2, with 11 positions matching TRBD2. Germline V gene lookup returns CDR1 LGHDT and CDR2 YNNKEL (reference sequence). The CDR3 length is 17 residues. V was clipped by 3 bases and J by 5 bases; unmatched bases: 8. CDR3 in DNA: TGTGCCAGCAGCCATGAGCTAGCGGGAGGACGGACCGGGGAGCTGTTTTTT. Translated: CASSHELAGGRTGELFF. Using reference TRBV3-1 and TRBJ2-2 for the parts outside the CDR3, the full variable domain is DTAVSQTPKYLVTQMGNDKSIKCEQNLGHDTMYWYKQDSKKFLKIMFSYNNKELIINETVPNRFSPKSPDKAHLNLHINSLELGDSAVYFCASSHELAGGRTGELFFGEGSRLTVL.